The 23 T cell receptor beta chains below all came from one sample that was sequenced in a study of blood T cells in healthy people across ages. Next came a second PCR, run for about 7 to 12 cycles, which used a sample-barcoded 5' primer along with a J-beta primer mix. TCRdb reanalysed the 5' RACE reads using MiXCR and keeps one entry per CDR3 protein. The table records around 1.1 million distinct CDR3 sequences, roughly two fifths of them present only once. Sequencing was carried out using blood. These TCRs come from a young man in good health.

This clonotype appeared many times. This sequence joins TRBV7-2 and TRBJ2-7; D gene uncertain. The J call may be in error: the DNA end matches TRBJ2-5 better. CDR1 is SGHTA and CDR2 is FQGNSA in the germline V gene. CDR3 length: 13 amino acids. The DNA for the CDR3 is TGTGCCAGCAGCTTAGGAGTCAAAAAGACCCAGTACTTC. Protein sequence: CASSLGVKKTQYF.

V gene TRBV2 combines with J gene TRBJ1-2, with 7 bases matching TRBD1. The trim removed 3 bases at V and 1 base at J, leaving 5 bases unmatched. Germline values: CDR1 SNHLY, CDR2 FYNNEI. This CDR3 is built from 15 residues. DNA for the CDR3: TGTGCCAGCAGTGATCCCACAGGGGATAACTATGGCTACACCTTC. It specifies CASSDPTGDNYGYTF. Looking up the rest from reference TRBV2 and TRBJ1-2 gives the full variable domain: EPEVTQTPSHQVTQMGQEVILRCVPISNHLYFYWYRQILGQKVEFLVSFYNNEISEKSEIFDDQFSVERPDGSNFTLKIRSTKLEDSAMYFCASSDPTGDNYGYTFGSGTRLTVV.

This chain uses TRBV2 with TRBJ1-2; possibly TRBD1 for D (6 bases). V lost 6 bases to trimming and J lost 6 bases, with 11 bases between them. CDR3 length equals 12 residues. The germline gives CDR1 SNHLY, CDR2 FYNNEI. The CDR3, as DNA: TGTGCCAGCAGGGGGGCAGGGGATGGCTACACCTTC. Amino acid sequence: CASRGAGDGYTF. Supplemented by reference TRBV2 and TRBJ1-2, the full variable domain reads EPEVTQTPSHQVTQMGQEVILRCVPISNHLYFYWYRQILGQKVEFLVSFYNNEISEKSEIFDDQFSVERPDGSNFTLKIRSTKLEDSAMYFCASRGAGDGYTFGSGTRLTVV.

The J gene is TRBJ2-3, the V gene TRBV6-1; 9 bases fit TRBD1. The CDR3 totals 15 residues. V shed 4 bases, J shed 2 bases, and the junction held 4 bases outside the gene matches. The germline V gene has CDR1 MNHNS and CDR2 SASEGT. The CDR3, as DNA: TGTGCCAGCAGTGCCGGGACAGGGCACACAGATACGCAGTATTTT. Its translation is CASSAGTGHTDTQYF.

This clonotype was seen only a few times. CDR3 region: CASSLRGWNTGELFF. DNA for the CDR3: TGCGCCAGCAGCTTGCGGGGTTGGAACACCGGGGAGCTGTTTTTT. The chain employs TRBV5-1 and TRBJ2-2; TRBD2 might be the D (5 bases). CDR1 and CDR2 (germline): SGHRS, YFSETQ. There are 15 residues in the CDR3. V shed 1 base and J shed 1 base, with 8 bases lying between them.

This clonotype occurred a few times. For the CDR3, the DNA is TGTGCCAGCAGCCCTCGAGCAGGAGGCAACACTGAAGCTTTCTTT. As protein: CASSPRAGGNTEAFF. This chain connects TRBV9 to TRBJ1-1; D not resolved. The V gene lost 4 bases and the J gene lost 2 bases, with 15 bases spanning the gap. In germline, CDR1 is SGDLS, CDR2 YYNGEE. The CDR3 is 15 residues long.

This clonotype was picked up a small number of times. The chain recombines TRBV5-1 with TRBJ2-3, with TRBD1 identical over 9 bases. CDR1 and CDR2 from the germline V gene are SGHRS and YFSETQ. The CDR3 extends over 15 amino acids. The J segment lost 4 bases and the V segment lost 3 bases, leaving 6 bases of the junction unmatched. CDR3 in amino acids: CASSSGTGTADTQYF. The CDR3, as DNA: TGCGCCAGCAGCTCCGGGACAGGGACTGCAGATACGCAGTATTTT.

The chain couples TRBV7-3 to TRBJ2-1; 8 bases fit TRBD2. The J call is doubtful: the DNA matches TRBJ2-7 better. The CDR3 loop spans 16 amino acids. Looked up from germline, CDR1 is SGHTA and CDR2 is FQGTGA. CDR3 sequence reads: CASSFSGASSYNEQYF. CDR3 DNA: TGTGCCAGCAGCTTTAGCGGGGCGAGCTCCTACAATGAGCAGTACTTC.

This clonotype was seen only once. The junction shows a germline mismatch at one end, possibly a read error. The J gene is TRBJ2-5, the V gene TRBV7-2; weak D call: TRBD2 (5 bases). The CDR3 extends over 14 amino acids. Per germline, CDR1 SGHTA and CDR2 FQGNSA. The DNA of the CDR3 is TGTGCCAGCAGCGTAGCGCGAAACGGCAATGAGCAGTACTTC. Its protein is CASSVARNGNEQYF.

This clonotype was seen many times. The chain is built from TRBV20-1 and TRBJ1-2; no clear D gene. V was pared by 3 bases and J by 4 bases, with 9 bases between. The CDR3 is 12 amino acids. CDR1 and CDR2 (germline): DFQATT, SNEGSKA (reference sequence). The CDR3 spells CSASATSYGYTF. Here the CDR3 DNA reads TGCAGTGCTAGTGCCACGTCCTATGGCTACACCTTC.

This sequence joins TRBV20-1 and TRBJ1-1; TRBD1 is a possible D gene (6 bases). Trimming took off 6 bases at V and 3 bases at J, with 14 bases between the two ends. Germline V gives CDR1 DFQATT, CDR2 SNEGSKA (reference sequence). The CDR3 totals 13 residues. CDR3 in amino acids: CSALQGGYTEAFF. In DNA, the CDR3 is TGCAGTGCCCTGCAAGGGGGGTACACTGAAGCTTTCTTT.

The V call is TRBV12-3 or TRBV12-4, the J call TRBJ2-1, with D unresolved. The CDR3 covers 14 residues. Deletions cut 6 bases from V and 4 bases from J, with 13 bases between. CDR3 DNA sequence: TGTGCCAGCAGGGAGAGGCAGAAATACAATGAGCAGTTCTTC. It yields the protein CASRERQKYNEQFF.

The V call is TRBV20-1, the J call TRBJ2-7; D is perhaps TRBD1 or TRBD2 (6 bases each). Trimming left V 1 base short and J 4 bases short, with 14 bases between. Germline V gene lookup returns CDR1 DFQATT and CDR2 SNEGSKA (reference sequence). This CDR3 region has 14 residues. The CDR3 DNA reads TGCAGTGCTAGAGCACTACAGGGAGGTTACGAGCAGTACTTC. Amino acid sequence: CSARALQGGYEQYF.

This clonotype was observed a single time. This chain uses TRBV2 with TRBJ2-3; 9 positions match TRBD2. The CDR3 loop spans 17 amino acids. V lost 11 bases, J lost 5 bases, and 20 bases stayed unmatched. CDR1 and CDR2 (germline): SNHLY, FYNNEI. The CDR3 bases are TGTGCCGGCGGCCCTTTAGCGGGGGTGTCATTCGAAGATACGCAGTATTTT. This translates into CAGGPLAGVSFEDTQYF. The whole variable domain, remainder taken from reference TRBV2 and TRBJ2-3, is EPEVTQTPSHQVTQMGQEVILRCVPISNHLYFYWYRQILGQKVEFLVSFYNNEISEKSEIFDDQFSVERPDGSNFTLKIRSTKLEDSAMYFCAGGPLAGVSFEDTQYFGPGTRLTVL.

About this clonotype itself: The junction departs from the called germline gene at one end, perhaps through a read error. This sequence joins TRBV4-2 and TRBJ1-2; tentative D call: TRBD1 (5 bases). The CDR3 contains 18 residues. From germline, CDR1 is LGHNA and CDR2 YNFKEQ. CDR3 DNA: TGTGGCAGCAGCCAGACCCGGAGTACCCCGGCAGGGAACTATGGCTACACCTTC. This gives the protein CGSSQTRSTPAGNYGYTF.

The V and J genes are TRBV4-3 and TRBJ1-2; 7 bases match TRBD1. There are 19 residues in the CDR3. V lost 4 bases and J lost 4; bases outside the gene matches: 21. From germline, CDR1 is LGHNA and CDR2 YSLEER. The CDR3 bases are TGCGCCAGCAGCCCATCCTCCGGTTGGGACAGCACCACGGGCTATGGCTACACCTTC. It specifies CASSPSSGWDSTTGYGYTF.

The chain links TRBV3-1 to TRBJ2-1; D ambiguous. The DNA end lines up better with TRBJ2-7; the J call may be wrong. The germline V gene encodes CDR1 LGHDT and CDR2 YNNKEL (reference sequence). The CDR3 spans 16 residues. The CDR3 DNA reads TGTGCCAGCAGCCAAGTCGACCAGTTCCTCAACAATGAGCAGTACTTC. Protein: CASSQVDQFLNNEQYF.

CDR3 in amino acids: CASSLTTGTLNTEAFF. The CDR3, as DNA: TGTGCCAGCAGCCTCACCACAGGGACCCTGAACACTGAAGCTTTCTTT. This chain uses TRBV3-1 with TRBJ1-1; the D gene is possibly TRBD1 (6 bases). V was shortened by 4 bases and J by 0 bases, with 15 bases between the two germline ends. Germline V gene data show CDR1 as LGHDT and CDR2 as YNNKEL (reference sequence). The CDR3 has 16 amino acids.

This clonotype was picked up a small number of times. This chain links TRBV4-2 with TRBJ1-2, with D perhaps TRBD1 (5 bases). V was clipped by 8 bases and J by 5 bases, with 21 bases between them. CDR1 and CDR2 from the germline V gene are LGHNA and YNFKEQ. The CDR3 loop spans 15 amino acids. The CDR3 here is CASHLTTAPEYGYTF. The DNA for the CDR3 is TGTGCCAGCCATCTAACGACAGCCCCCGAGTATGGCTACACCTTC.

The rearrangement joins TRBV29-1 to TRBJ1-1; perhaps TRBD1 as D (5 bases). The CDR3 covers 12 residues. V was pared by 7 bases and J by 5 bases, with 14 bases between. The germline gives CDR1 SQVTM, CDR2 ANQGSEA. CDR3 in DNA: TGCAGCGCCCGCGACAGCCAGACTGAAGCTTTCTTT. Translation: CSARDSQTEAFF.

The chain links TRBV7-8 to TRBJ2-2; D possibly corresponds to TRBD2 (5 bases). This CDR3 is 15 amino acids long. CDR1 SGHVS and CDR2 FQNEAQ come from the germline V gene. V lost 2 bases and J 6 bases, leaving 13 bases between the germline ends. The CDR3 sequence is CASSLTGVQAGELFF. The DNA of the CDR3 is TGTGCCAGCAGCTTAACCGGGGTGCAAGCCGGGGAGCTGTTTTTT.

This clonotype was seen a few times. The V gene is TRBV20-1, the J gene TRBJ1-2; a weak D match, TRBD1 (6 bases). The ends were cut back, 6 bases at V and 0 bases at J, with 11 bases in the middle. The germline CDR1 and CDR2 sequences are DFQATT and SNEGSKA (reference sequence). The CDR3 sequence is 13 residues long. CDR3 in DNA: TGCAGTGCAAGGGACATCACTAACTATGGCTACACCTTC. Amino acids: CSARDITNYGYTF.

This clonotype was seen only a few times. The chain carries TRBV5-1 and TRBJ1-4; 8 bases agree with TRBD1. Germline loops: CDR1 SGHRS, CDR2 YFSETQ. Trimming took 4 bases from V and 8 from J; bases not matched to a gene: 13. The CDR3 has 16 amino acids. The CDR3 sequence: CASSADRGGPREKLFF. DNA for the CDR3: TGCGCCAGCAGCGCCGACAGGGGCGGCCCTAGGGAAAAACTGTTTTTT.